These T cell receptor beta chains were read from a single sample in a study of early T cells in non-severe SARS-CoV-2 infection. MiXCR, run by TCRdb on the 5' RACE reads, gives a single entry per CDR3 protein. The table shows around 70,000 distinct CDR3 sequences, with 12% occurring only once. The sample taken for sequencing was whole blood. The source of these receptors is an adult who was a healthcare worker with PCR-confirmed SARS-CoV-2 infection or an uninfected control (not recorded which). The CDR3 runs from the conserved cysteine through the conserved F or W. Each record gives: clone size, J gene, D gene, V gene, CDR3 DNA, CDR3 protein. A D gene is named only where the DNA matches it firmly. A clone size is listed for some rows: how often the clone was seen (once, few, many), or a class if it is expanded.

>many|TRBJ1-1|.|TRBV30
TGTGCCTCCCAACTGCATTTGAACACTGAAGCTTTCTTT
CASQLHLNTEAFF
>once|TRBJ2-7|.|TRBV5-8
TGTGCCAGCAGCTTGGAACAGGGTTTAACCTACGAGCAGTACTTC
CASSLEQGLTYEQYF
>many|TRBJ1-1|.|TRBV20-1
TGCAGTGCGAGGTCGCGGGTTGGGGACACTGAAGCTTTCTTT
CSARSRVGDTEAFF
>many|TRBJ2-3|.|TRBV5-1
TGCGCCAGCACCGGGACACTAGGCACAGATACGCAGTATTTT
CASTGTLGTDTQYF
>many|TRBJ2-1|.|TRBV11-2
TGTGCCAGCAGCTTAGACCTGGGCGGGTTTGGTTACAATGAGCAGTTCTTC
CASSLDLGGFGYNEQFF
>many|TRBJ2-7|.|TRBV6-5
TGTGCCAGCAGCCGAGGACAGGTTCGGGGGGAGCAGTACTTC
CASSRGQVRGEQYF
>many|TRBJ2-7|.|TRBV19
TGTGCCAGTAGTGCGGACGCAACCTACGAGCAGTACTTC
CASSADATYEQYF
>.|TRBJ2-5|TRBD2|TRBV6-1
TGTGCCAGCACTACCCTACGGGCGGGAGCCTTCAGAAGTGAGACCCAGTACTTC
CASTTLRAGAFRSETQYF
>many|TRBJ2-1|.|TRBV5-4
TGTGCCAGCAGCTTAATGGAGGGGAGGGAGCAGTTCTTC
CASSLMEGREQFF
>.|TRBJ1-1|TRBD1|TRBV2
TGTGCCAGTCAACCGGACAGGGCCGTCATGAACACTGAAGCTTTCTTT
CASQPDRAVMNTEAFF
>many|TRBJ2-7|.|TRBV19
TGTGCCAGTAGTATAGAGGGCAGGCCTTACTACGAGCAGTACTTC
CASSIEGRPYYEQYF
>many|TRBJ2-1|TRBD1|TRBV13
TGTGCCAGCAGCTCCCAGGACGGGGACAGCTCCTACAATGAGCAGTTCTTC
CASSSQDGDSSYNEQFF
>.|TRBJ2-3|TRBD2|TRBV5-1
TGCGCCAGCAGATCTGAGGGACTAGCGCCAACTAGCACAGATACGCAGTATTTT
CASRSEGLAPTSTDTQYF
>many|TRBJ1-4|TRBD1|TRBV7-3
TGTGCCAGCAGCTTAGGACAGGGTGAAAAACTGTTTTTT
CASSLGQGEKLFF
>many|TRBJ1-2|.|TRBV4-2
TGTGCCAGCAGCCCAGAGAGGGGCTTTGGCTACACCTTC
CASSPERGFGYTF
>few|TRBJ1-2|TRBD1|TRBV19
TGTGCCAGTAGAAATACCGGGACAGCCGCTAACTATGGCTACACCTTC
CASRNTGTAANYGYTF
>.|TRBJ1-2|.|TRBV15
TGTGCCACCAGCAGGGATCCCCCCCCGCCTGGCTACACCTTC
CATSRDPPPPGYTF
>.|TRBJ2-7|.|TRBV27
TGTGCCAGCAGTTTGACCTCTACCTACGAGCAGTACTTC
CASSLTSTYEQYF
>many|TRBJ2-1|.|TRBV7-2
TGTGCCAGCAGCTTAGATATGAACCCGGTTTTTGAGCAGTTCTTC
CASSLDMNPVFEQFF
>.|TRBJ1-3|.|TRBV18
TGTGCCAGCTCACCAAGCGGCGAGTCCGGAAACACCATATATTTT
CASSPSGESGNTIYF
>many|TRBJ2-7|.|TRBV5-4
TGTGCCAGCAGCTTGATGGGGAGCTACGAGCAGTACTTC
CASSLMGSYEQYF
>many|TRBJ1-1|.|TRBV20-1
TGCAGTGCCCCGAACGTAGGAGAACTCCGGACTAAAGCTTTCTTT
CSAPNVGELRTKAFF
>.|TRBJ2-5|.|TRBV4-1
TGCGCCAGCAGCCAAGATCCCCGGCAGACCCAGTACTTC
CASSQDPRQTQYF
>few|TRBJ2-7|TRBD2|TRBV20-1
TGCAGTGCCCAGCCGATGAGCGGGAGCTACGAGCAGTACTTC
CSAQPMSGSYEQYF
>many|TRBJ2-1|TRBD1|TRBV5-4
TGTGCCAGCAGCGCGGGACAGGGGAGAGTGGAGCAGTTCTTC
CASSAGQGRVEQFF
>few|TRBJ2-5|.|TRBV30
TGTGCCTGGAGTGTAATGTCAGGGCTGGGAGAGACCCAGTACTTC
CAWSVMSGLGETQYF
>many|TRBJ2-3|.|TRBV27
TGTGCCAGCAGTTTCCGGGGTAGCACAGATACGCAGTATTTT
CASSFRGSTDTQYF
>few|TRBJ2-3|TRBD1|TRBV6-1
TGTGCCAGCAGTGACCAGGGGGTGAGCACAGATACGCAGTATTTT
CASSDQGVSTDTQYF
>many|TRBJ2-1|.|TRBV5-1
TGCGCCAGCAGCTTCGAAGCAAAAAGCTACAATGAGCAGTTCTTC
CASSFEAKSYNEQFF
>.|TRBJ1-1|.|TRBV7-3
TGTGCCAGCAGCTTACTAGGGTCAAGCACTGAAGCTTTCTTT
CASSLLGSSTEAFF
>few|TRBJ1-2|.|TRBV7-6
TGTGCCAGCAGCGAAGGAGGCTCTGGCTACACCTTC
CASSEGGSGYTF
>few|TRBJ2-5|.|TRBV5-4
TGTGCCAGCAGCTTGGAGCAACGGGAGACCCAGTACTTC
CASSLEQRETQYF
>.|TRBJ2-2|.|TRBV20-1
TGCAGTGCTAGAGCCACAGAGAACACCGGGGAGCTGTTTTTT
CSARATENTGELFF
>.|TRBJ1-4|.|TRBV11-2
TGTGCCAGCAGCTTCAGGAGAAAAAAACTGTTTTTT
CASSFRRKKLFF
>many|TRBJ2-1|.|TRBV4-2
TGTGCCAGCAGCCAAGATTTGGACCGGTGCGTCTTC
CASSQDLDRCVF
>many|TRBJ2-2|TRBD2|TRBV28
TGTGCCAGCATGACTAGCCTCGGGGAGCTGTTTTTT
CASMTSLGELFF
>.|TRBJ1-2|TRBD1|TRBV3-1
TGTGCCAGCAGCCAAGGGGGGACAGGCCACTATGGCTACACCTTC
CASSQGGTGHYGYTF
>.|TRBJ2-3|.|TRBV7-2
TGTGCCAGCAGCCCCGACCCGGGCCCGACGTTCACAGATACGCAGTATTTT
CASSPDPGPTFTDTQYF
>many|TRBJ2-1|TRBD2|TRBV20-1
TGCAGTGCTAGAAACTCATTTGGGACTAGCGGAAATGAGCAGTTCTTC
CSARNSFGTSGNEQFF
>few|TRBJ2-7|.|TRBV19
TGTGCCAGTAGTATAGACAACCGGCTCAACGCCCTGGCCGAGCAGTACTTC
CASSIDNRLNALAEQYF